The present entry profiles one T cell receptor beta chain with its context. This likely comes from a read error, as the CDR3 has no conserved phenylalanine or tryptophan at its end. It was unsorted whole blood that yielded blood RNA, and germline DNA was also extracted. These data belong to a study of tumor-infiltrating lymphocytes in primary liver carcinoma. Per the germline V gene, CDR1 is SGHAT and CDR2 is FQNNGV. CDR3 length: 14 amino acids. The V gene lost 4 bases and the J gene lost 2 bases, with 9 bases spanning the gap. The template, approximately 500 ng total RNA, yielded TCR beta cDNA made with a constant-region primer. Employing slightly modified ARM-PCR, three nested multiplex PCR rounds were run, and these gave rise to the TCR beta libraries. It was with TRBV1-TRBV30 forward primers and a C-beta reverse primer that the first two PCR rounds were run, at around 10 cycles each. TCRdb independently ran MiXCR on the multiplex PCR reads; one entry per CDR3 protein. The data show approximately 210,000 distinct CDR3 sequences, with less than 65% seen just once and around 7.1% held by the top ten.

The sequence was collected from a woman aged 60 to 75 with primary liver carcinoma and hepatitis B virus infection. Sequenced input: peripheral blood. The chain couples TRBV11-2 to TRBJ2-1; the D is unclear. The CDR3 protein is CASSSDHTYNEQFL. CDR3 bases: TGTGCCAGCAGCTCAGACCATACCTACAATGAGCAGTTCCTC.